This T cell receptor (beta chain) was recorded in a study of T cell responses to AZD1222 COVID-19 vaccine. TCRdb's table, derived via immunoSEQ multiplex PCR, lists solely in-frame clones and lacks some. The sample has fewer than 150,000 clones; around 90% are singletons. There are 14 residues in the CDR3. V lost 3 bases, J lost 6 bases, and 4 bases stayed unmatched. The germline CDR1 and CDR2 sequences are LGHNA and YSLEER. The J gene is TRBJ2-1, the V gene TRBV4-3, with 8 bases identical to TRBD1. The sequenced sample was peripheral blood, obtained 28 days after the second AZD1222 dose. The TCR originated in an adult who received the AZD1222 COVID-19 vaccine. Here the CDR3 DNA reads TGCGCCAGCAGCCAGCAACAGGGGGTCAATGAGCAGTTCTTC. Translated, it gives CASSQQQGVNEQFF.